Each of the 24 T cell receptor beta chains below was sequenced from the same sample in a study of blood T cell repertoires in COVID-19. Only in-frame clones appear in the TCRdb table, and some are missing; sequencing was by immunoSEQ multiplex PCR. This sample yields about 70,000 clones, of which around 80% are seen a single time; about 18% belongs to the top ten. Sequenced: peripheral blood. The receptors come from a man between 70 and 80 years old who had recovered from COVID-19.

The chain uses TRBV7-2 and TRBJ2-1; perhaps TRBD2 as D (5 bases). This CDR3 has 17 amino acids. Germline assignment: CDR1 SGHTA and CDR2 FQGNSA. V lost 2 bases and J 0 bases, leaving 14 bases between the germline ends. Here the CDR3 DNA reads TGTGCCAGCAGCTTAACCAGCGGATTAAGCTCCTACAATGAGCAGTTCTTC. This encodes CASSLTSGLSSYNEQFF.

CDR3: CASSERVRVMDGYTF. The CDR3, as DNA: TGTGCCAGCAGTGAAAGGGTCAGGGTGATGGACGGCTACACCTTC. The gene calls are TRBV6-1 and TRBJ1-2; possibly TRBD1 for D (5 bases). CDR1 MNHNS and CDR2 SASEGT come from the germline V gene. The length of the CDR3 is 15 residues. The ends were cut back, 2 bases at V and 8 bases at J, with 18 bases in the middle.

The CDR3 loop reads CASSVGAVGGDIQYF. The CDR3 coding sequence is TGTGCCAGCAGCGTAGGGGCGGTCGGCGGGGACATTCAGTACTTC. The rearrangement joins TRBV9 to TRBJ2-4; D may be TRBD2 (6 bases). This CDR3 contains 15 residues. Between the trimmed V and J ends, which lost 0 bases and 8 bases, there was a span of 15 bases. In germline, CDR1 is SGDLS, CDR2 YYNGEE.

The rearrangement uses TRBV28 and TRBJ2-3, with D maybe TRBD1 (5 bases). V lost 5 bases to trimming and J lost 8 bases, with 14 bases between them. The CDR3 spans 13 residues. CDR1 and CDR2 from the germline V gene are MDHEN and SYDVKM. DNA of the CDR3: TGTGCCAGCAGTCTAAGACTCCAGGGTACGCAGTATTTT. Translation gives CASSLRLQGTQYF. Full variable domain (outside the CDR3, taken from reference TRBV28 and TRBJ2-3): DVKVTQSSRYLVKRTGEKVFLECVQDMDHENMFWYRQDPGLGLRLIYFSYDVKMKEKGDIPEGYSVSREKKERFSLILESASTNQTSMYLCASSLRLQGTQYFGPGTRLTVL.

This clone has only one observation. The J gene is TRBJ2-5, the V gene TRBV4-3, with D perhaps matching TRBD1 (6 bases). The germline gives CDR1 LGHNA, CDR2 YSLEER. The CDR3 covers 17 residues. V lost 1 base and J 5 bases, leaving 20 bases between the germline ends. In DNA, the CDR3 is TGCGCCAGCAGCCAAGCACTCAGGGGCCGGGGATTGGAGACCCAGTACTTC. It translates to CASSQALRGRGLETQYF.

This rearrangement joins TRBV7-9 to TRBJ2-2; 8 positions match TRBD1. CDR1 SEHNR and CDR2 FQNEAQ come from the germline V gene (reference sequence). V was clipped by 5 bases and J by 4 bases; unmatched bases: 12. The CDR3 runs to 17 residues. CDR3 residues: CASSTTRTGRSTGELFF. CDR3 sequence (DNA): TGTGCCAGCAGCACCACCCGGACAGGGAGGAGCACCGGGGAGCTGTTTTTT.

The J gene is TRBJ2-5, the V gene TRBV5-1, with a tentative D call TRBD2 (6 bases). The CDR3 is 16 residues long. V was shortened by 0 bases and J by 3 bases, with 15 bases between the two germline ends. Germline CDR1 reads SGHRS; CDR2 reads YFSETQ. The CDR3 sequence: CASSLVRGGEKETQYF. CDR3 nucleotides: TGCGCCAGCAGCTTGGTTAGAGGCGGGGAGAAAGAGACCCAGTACTTC.

The chain has TRBV9 and TRBJ2-1, with 8 bases identical to TRBD1. This CDR3 is built from 12 residues. J gave up 10 bases and V 5 bases, and 5 bases lay outside the gene matches. Germline V gene sequence: CDR1 SGDLS, CDR2 YYNGEE. The CDR3 DNA is TGTGCCAGCAGTGCCCCAGGGGGCGAGCAGTTCTTC. This sequence encodes CASSAPGGEQFF. The full variable domain, with the rest looked up from reference TRBV9 and TRBJ2-1, is DSGVTQTPKHLITATGQRVTLRCSPRSGDLSVYWYQQSLDQGLQFLIQYYNGEERAKGNILERFSAQQFPDLHSELNLSSLELGDSALYFCASSAPGGEQFFGPGTRLTVL.

The V and J genes are TRBV27 and TRBJ1-4; 9 bases agree with TRBD1. CDR3 size: 18 residues. J was trimmed by 1 base and V by 6 bases; bases with no gene match: 12. Germline V lookup: CDR1 MNHEY, CDR2 SMNVEV (reference sequence). CDR3 residues: CASSSPGQGVITNEKLFF. The CDR3, as DNA: TGTGCCAGCAGCTCCCCGGGACAGGGTGTGATAACTAATGAAAAACTGTTTTTT.

The chain carries TRBV21-1 and TRBJ2-7; the table's D call TRBD2 went unverified against the DNA. TRBV21-1 is classified as a pseudogene. The length of the CDR3 is 16 residues. The chain's CDR3 is CASSILAGGRPYEQYF. Here the CDR3 DNA reads TGTGCCAGCAGCATATTAGCGGGAGGGCGGCCCTACGAGCAGTACTTC.

The genes are TRBV11-2 and TRBJ2-7, with 11 bases fitting TRBD1. V was clipped by 5 bases and J by 2 bases; unmatched bases: 5. This CDR3 has 15 residues. Per the germline V gene, CDR1 is SGHAT and CDR2 is FQNNGV. The CDR3 here is CASSPGQGAPYEQYF. CDR3 sequence (DNA): TGTGCCAGCAGCCCCGGACAGGGGGCTCCCTACGAGCAGTACTTC.

The V gene is TRBV2, the J gene TRBJ2-1; 8 nucleotides agree with TRBD2. The CDR3 runs 15 residues. From germline, CDR1 is SNHLY and CDR2 FYNNEI. V shed 6 bases, J shed 1 base, and the junction held 5 bases outside the gene matches. CDR3 nucleotide sequence: TGTGCCAGCAGGCCCCAGCGGGAGTCCTACAATGAGCAGTTCTTC. This encodes CASRPQRESYNEQFF.

V usage is TRBV3-1 (or the pseudogene TRBV3-2) and J usage is TRBJ1-2; 7 nucleotides match TRBD1. Germline V gene data show CDR1 as LGHDT and CDR2 as YNNKEL (reference sequence). Trimming at V came to 0 bases and at J to 4 bases, leaving 5 bases not matched to a gene. The CDR3 contains 15 residues. Here the CDR3 DNA reads TGTGCCAGCAGCCAAGAGAGGGGGCCCGGCTATGGCTACACCTTC. Amino acids: CASSQERGPGYGYTF.

This chain joins TRBV6-5 and TRBJ2-7; perhaps TRBD2 as D (7 bases). CDR3 length: 15 amino acids. V lost 4 bases to trimming and J lost 2 bases, with 15 bases between them. The V gene's germline CDR1 is MNHEY and CDR2 SVGAGI. This CDR3 is CASSLGGGGTYEQYF. The CDR3 nucleotides read TGTGCCAGCAGTTTAGGGGGGGGAGGTACCTACGAGCAGTACTTC.

The rearrangement joins TRBV4-1 to TRBJ2-5; D may be TRBD2 (7 bases). Trimming removed 1 base from V and 5 bases from J, with 14 bases in between. This CDR3 comprises 15 residues. Germline lookup yields CDR1 MGHRA and CDR2 YSYEKL. The CDR3 region has the DNA TGCGCCAGCAGCCAAGCCGGGGGGCGGGGCGAGACCCAGTACTTC. Translation gives CASSQAGGRGETQYF.

The table lists this clone with many counts. V is TRBV27 and J is TRBJ2-1; D might be TRBD2 (6 bases). Trimming took off 3 bases at V and 4 bases at J, with 22 bases between the two ends. The CDR3 loop spans 18 amino acids. CDR1 is MNHEY and CDR2 is SMNVEV in the germline V gene (reference sequence). CDR3 in amino acids: CASSLEPLAGLGYNEQFF. The CDR3 DNA is TGTGCCAGCAGTTTGGAACCTTTGGCGGGACTCGGGTACAATGAGCAGTTCTTC.

This clone was recorded a few times. V and J are TRBV27 and TRBJ1-3; D is perhaps TRBD1 (6 bases). Germline CDR1 MNHEY, CDR2 SMNVEV (reference sequence). Deletions cut 6 bases from V and 2 bases from J, with 11 bases between. The CDR3 is made up of 14 amino acids. DNA for the CDR3: TGTGCCAGCAGATCGGGGGGGCCTGGAAACACCATATATTTT. This encodes CASRSGGPGNTIYF.

The V call is TRBV20-1, the J call TRBJ2-5; D may be TRBD2 (6 bases). From germline, CDR1 is DFQATT and CDR2 SNEGSKA (reference sequence). The CDR3 loop spans 10 amino acids. The V end was cut by 6 bases, the J end by 9 bases, with 11 bases between. The CDR3 loop is CSARDQPQYF. In DNA form, the CDR3 reads TGCAGTGCGCGGGACCAGCCCCAGTACTTC.

The chain joins TRBV7-8 to TRBJ2-1; the D gene is possibly TRBD2 (6 bases). CDR1 is SGHVS, CDR2 FQNEAQ, per germline. Trimming stripped 2 bases from V and 8 bases from J, with 10 bases between. The CDR3 consists of 13 residues. The CDR3 sequence is CASSLRGRDEQFF. As DNA, the CDR3 is TGTGCCAGCAGCTTACGGGGGAGAGATGAGCAGTTCTTC.

V usage is TRBV11-2 and J usage is TRBJ2-1, with 14 bases fitting TRBD2. The CDR3 sequence is 17 residues long. Germline V gene lookup returns CDR1 SGHAT and CDR2 FQNNGV. With V trimmed by 6 bases and J by 7 bases, 11 bases remained unmatched. CDR3 protein: CASRRDPGLAGVNEQFF. The CDR3 coding sequence is TGTGCCAGCAGACGGGATCCGGGACTAGCGGGAGTTAATGAGCAGTTCTTC.

Regarding this clone: The junction shows a germline mismatch at one end, possibly a read error. The V gene is TRBV6-1, the J gene TRBJ1-2; D not resolved. This CDR3 is 12 amino acids long. The germline gives CDR1 MNHNS, CDR2 SASEGT. The CDR3 reads CASSDWGGASYF. The CDR3 region has the DNA TGTGCCAGCAGTGATTGGGGAGGTGCCTCCTACTTC.

The V and J genes are TRBV7-2 and TRBJ1-1; D might be TRBD1 (5 bases). Trimming removed 2 bases from V and 1 base from J, with 14 bases in between. CDR1 and CDR2 (germline): SGHTA, FQGNSA. The CDR3 extends over 16 amino acids. The CDR3 here is CASSLQGSVGNTEAFF. The CDR3 coding sequence is TGTGCCAGCAGCTTACAGGGCTCAGTAGGGAACACTGAAGCTTTCTTT.

This clone has only a few counts. The chain recombines TRBV19 with TRBJ2-7, with a possible D match to TRBD1 (6 bases). The germline gives CDR1 LNHDA, CDR2 SQIVND (reference sequence). This CDR3 has 15 amino acids. V shed 5 bases and J shed 3 bases, with 17 bases lying between them. For the CDR3, the DNA is TGTGCCAGTAGTCCAACAGGGAACGTCCACTACGAGCAGTACTTC. Translating gives CASSPTGNVHYEQYF. Together with reference TRBV19 and TRBJ2-7, the CDR3 gives the full variable domain: DGGITQSPKYLFRKEGQNVTLSCEQNLNHDAMYWYRQDPGQGLRLIYYSQIVNDFQKGDIAEGYSVSREKKESFPLTVTSAQKNPTAFYLCASSPTGNVHYEQYFGPGTRLTVT.

This clone was seen only once. Other DNA sequences in the sample encode the same CDR3. This CDR3 reads CASSPSRGANTEAFF. CDR3 in DNA: TGTGCCAGCAGCCCAAGCCGGGGGGCGAACACTGAAGCTTTCTTT. This sequence joins TRBV7-9 and TRBJ1-1, with D possibly TRBD1 on 6 matching bases. This CDR3 has 15 amino acids. Germline V lookup: CDR1 SEHNR, CDR2 FQNEAQ (reference sequence). Trimming left V 5 bases short and J 1 base short, with 14 bases between.